This TCR beta chain was recorded in a study of cytomegalovirus exposure and HLA in healthy donors. Study results and limitations: V segments that were indistinguishable, TRBV6-2 and TRBV6-3 among them, were omitted from analysis.

With respect to this clone: Its matching antigen is unknown.

There are 13 residues in the CDR3. V was pared by 0 bases and J by 9 bases, with 6 bases between. Looked up from germline, CDR1 is SGHTA and CDR2 is FQGNSA. Both 60 Vbeta primers and 13 Jbeta primers went into the PCR. Using immunoSEQ multiplex PCR, the repertoire was profiled, and TCRdb retains in-frame clones only, with some absent. The repertoire has 200,000 to 250,000 clones, about 74% of them found once; the top ten carry under 2%. The chain couples TRBV7-2 to TRBJ1-6, with D unclear. Material: PBMCs. This TCR derives from a woman younger than 45 in good health and CMV-seronegative. Here the CDR3 reads CASSLALSSPLHF. The CDR3 coding sequence is TGTGCCAGCAGCTTAGCGCTGAGTTCACCCCTCCACTTT.